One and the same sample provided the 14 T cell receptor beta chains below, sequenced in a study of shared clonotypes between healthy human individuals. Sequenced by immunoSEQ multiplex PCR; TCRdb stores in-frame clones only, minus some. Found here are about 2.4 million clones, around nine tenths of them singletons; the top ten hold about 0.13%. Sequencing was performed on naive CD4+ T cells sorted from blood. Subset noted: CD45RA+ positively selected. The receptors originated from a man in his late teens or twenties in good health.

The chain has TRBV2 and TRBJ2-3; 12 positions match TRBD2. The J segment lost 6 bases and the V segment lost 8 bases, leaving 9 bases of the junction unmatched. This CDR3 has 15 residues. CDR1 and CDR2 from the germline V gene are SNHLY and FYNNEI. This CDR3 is CASGGGLAGTDTQYF. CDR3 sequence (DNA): TGTGCCAGCGGAGGGGGACTAGCGGGTACGGATACGCAGTATTTT.

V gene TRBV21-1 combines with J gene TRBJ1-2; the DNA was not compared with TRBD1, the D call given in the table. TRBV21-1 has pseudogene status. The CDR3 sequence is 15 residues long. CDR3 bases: TGTGCCAGCAGCAAAGGTACCGGGACAGCGTATGGCTACACCTTC. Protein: CASSKGTGTAYGYTF.

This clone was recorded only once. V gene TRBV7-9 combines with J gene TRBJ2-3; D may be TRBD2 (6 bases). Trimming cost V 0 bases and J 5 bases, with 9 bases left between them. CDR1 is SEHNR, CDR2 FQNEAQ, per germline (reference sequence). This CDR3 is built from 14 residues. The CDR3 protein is CASSLALGGDTQYF. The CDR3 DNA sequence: TGTGCCAGCAGCTTAGCGCTGGGGGGAGATACGCAGTATTTT.

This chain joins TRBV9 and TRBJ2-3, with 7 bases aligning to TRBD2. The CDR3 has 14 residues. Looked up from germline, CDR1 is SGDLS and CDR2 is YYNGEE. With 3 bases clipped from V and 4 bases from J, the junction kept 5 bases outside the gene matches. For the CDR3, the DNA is TGTGCCAGCAGCGCGACTAGCCTCCCAGATACGCAGTATTTT. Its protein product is CASSATSLPDTQYF.

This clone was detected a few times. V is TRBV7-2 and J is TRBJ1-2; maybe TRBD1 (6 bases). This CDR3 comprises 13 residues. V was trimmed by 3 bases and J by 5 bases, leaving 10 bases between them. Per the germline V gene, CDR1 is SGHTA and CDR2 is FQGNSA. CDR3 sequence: CASSLGHRYGYTF. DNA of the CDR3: TGTGCCAGCAGCTTGGGACACCGGTATGGCTACACCTTC.

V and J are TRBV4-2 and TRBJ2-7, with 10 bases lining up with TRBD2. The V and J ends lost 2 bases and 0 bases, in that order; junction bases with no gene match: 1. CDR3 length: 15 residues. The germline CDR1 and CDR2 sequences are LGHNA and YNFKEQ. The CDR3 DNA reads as TGTGCCAGCAGCCAACTAGCGGGGGCCTCCTACGAGCAGTACTTC. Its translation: CASSQLAGASYEQYF.

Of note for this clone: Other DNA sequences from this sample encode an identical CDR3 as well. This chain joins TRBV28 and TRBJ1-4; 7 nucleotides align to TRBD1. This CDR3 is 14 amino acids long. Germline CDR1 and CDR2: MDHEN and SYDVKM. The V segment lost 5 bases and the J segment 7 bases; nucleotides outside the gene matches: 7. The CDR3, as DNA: TGTGCCAGCAGTCTAGACAGGGTGGGTGAAAAACTGTTTTTT. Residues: CASSLDRVGEKLFF. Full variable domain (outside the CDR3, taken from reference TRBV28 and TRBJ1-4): DVKVTQSSRYLVKRTGEKVFLECVQDMDHENMFWYRQDPGLGLRLIYFSYDVKMKEKGDIPEGYSVSREKKERFSLILESASTNQTSMYLCASSLDRVGEKLFFGSGTQLSVL.

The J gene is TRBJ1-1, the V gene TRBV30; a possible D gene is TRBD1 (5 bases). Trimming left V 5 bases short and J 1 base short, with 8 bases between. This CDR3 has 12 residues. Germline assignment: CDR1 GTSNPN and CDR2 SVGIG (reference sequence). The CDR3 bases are TGTGCCTGGGACAGTGAGAACACTGAAGCTTTCTTT. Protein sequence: CAWDSENTEAFF. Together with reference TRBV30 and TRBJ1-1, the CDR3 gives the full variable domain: SQTIHQWPATLVQPVGSPLSLECTVEGTSNPNLYWYRQAAGRGLQLLFYSVGIGQISSEVPQNLSASRPQDRQFILSSKKLLLSDSGFYLCAWDSENTEAFFGQGTRLTVV.

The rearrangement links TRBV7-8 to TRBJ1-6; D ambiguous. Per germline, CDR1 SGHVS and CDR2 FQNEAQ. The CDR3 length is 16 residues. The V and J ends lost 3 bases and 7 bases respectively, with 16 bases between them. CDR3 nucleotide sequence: TGTGCCAGCAGCTTGCAGCCGGGCCCCGCCAATTCACCCCTCCACTTT. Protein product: CASSLQPGPANSPLHF.

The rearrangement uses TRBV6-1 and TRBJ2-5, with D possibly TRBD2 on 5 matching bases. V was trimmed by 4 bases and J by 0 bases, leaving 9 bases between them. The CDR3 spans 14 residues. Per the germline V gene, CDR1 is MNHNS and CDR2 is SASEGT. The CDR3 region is CASSVRVYQETQYF. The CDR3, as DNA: TGTGCCAGCAGTGTGAGGGTCTACCAAGAGACCCAGTACTTC.

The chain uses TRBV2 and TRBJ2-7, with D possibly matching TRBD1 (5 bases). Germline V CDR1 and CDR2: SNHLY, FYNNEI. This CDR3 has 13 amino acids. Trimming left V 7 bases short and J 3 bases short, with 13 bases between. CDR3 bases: TGTGCCAGCAAAGTGGCAGGGTTCTACGAGCAGTACTTC. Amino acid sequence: CASKVAGFYEQYF.

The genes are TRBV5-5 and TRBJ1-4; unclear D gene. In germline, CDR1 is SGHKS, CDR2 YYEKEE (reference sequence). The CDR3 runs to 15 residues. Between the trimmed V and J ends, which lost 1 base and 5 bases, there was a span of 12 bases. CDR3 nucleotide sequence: TGTGCCAGCAGCTTGCCGACGTCGCGAAATGAAAAACTGTTTTTT. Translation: CASSLPTSRNEKLFF.

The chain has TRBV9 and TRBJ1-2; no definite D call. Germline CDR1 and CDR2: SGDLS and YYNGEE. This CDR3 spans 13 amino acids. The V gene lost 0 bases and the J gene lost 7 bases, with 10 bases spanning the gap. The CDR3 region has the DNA TGTGCCAGCAGCGTAGGAGGCCCCGGTGGCTACACCTTC. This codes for CASSVGGPGGYTF.

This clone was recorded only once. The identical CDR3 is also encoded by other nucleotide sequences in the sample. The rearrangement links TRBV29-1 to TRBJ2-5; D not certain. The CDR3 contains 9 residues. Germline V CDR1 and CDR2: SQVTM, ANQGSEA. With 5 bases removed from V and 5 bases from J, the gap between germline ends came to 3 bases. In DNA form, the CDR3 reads TGCAGCGTTTCGGAGACCCAGTACTTC. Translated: CSVSETQYF.